The clone carrying this T cell receptor (beta chain) was picked up one time. Its antigen is still unknown. The CDR3 runs 16 residues. CDR1 is MNHEY and CDR2 is SMNVEV in the germline V gene (reference sequence). The V gene end was trimmed by 6 bases and the J gene end by 2 bases; junction bases not matched to a gene: 9. The sample belongs to a study of T cell responses to AZD1222 COVID-19 vaccine. Study-level information: Second doses that came at about 4 or about 12 weeks were put together.

The protocol was immunoSEQ multiplex PCR, while the TCRdb copy is restricted to in-frame clones and leaves out a portion. The table shows under 300,000 clones, with 80% to 95% occurring only once. Study-wide findings and caveats: Seropositive at baseline were only six AZD1222 recipients. Vaccine-related CD4 TCRs covered spike, predominating at 160-218 and 743-854.

The chain has TRBV27 and TRBJ1-2; the match to TRBD1 covers 10 bases. The source material was peripheral blood, sampled on day 0 of AZD1222 vaccination. The TCR was taken from an adult in good health. The CDR3 here is CASRKTGGTVNYGYTF. The CDR3 DNA reads TGTGCCAGCAGAAAGACAGGGGGCACTGTGAACTATGGCTACACCTTC.